The 20 T cell receptor beta chains listed next were all sequenced from one sample in a study of siplizumab effects on memory and regulatory T cells (dated by TCRdb to 2018 to 2020). Mixed lymphocyte reaction cells were cocultured at 37°C for 6 to 7 days. Their recognized antigens are unknown. The library was made by the immunoSEQ multiplex PCR assay. Sourced from immuneACCESS, this table was stored by TCRdb with only in-frame sequences that have V and J called. A share of the clones is absent; for the studies checked, an unresolved V gene accounts for under half, and the remainder has no known explanation. The sample yields roughly 13,000 clones; about 49% were counted once. 7.5% to 10% of the sample lies in the top ten. The sample was CFSE-low (dividing) CD4+ T cells sorted from an allogeneic mixed lymphocyte reaction. These receptors all come from a human donor in good health; the cells came from an allogeneic mixed lymphocyte reaction.

The chain joins TRBV6-1 to TRBJ2-7, with 7 bases fitting TRBD1. The CDR3 spans 13 residues. Germline V gene sequence: CDR1 MNHNS, CDR2 SASEGT. Germline trimming cut 5 bases from V and 7 bases from J; bases unmatched to any gene: 8. The DNA of the CDR3 is TGTGCCAGCAGTACCCAGGGGGTCGGAGAGCAGTACTTC. Protein: CASSTQGVGEQYF.

CDR3 coding DNA: TGTGCCAGCAGCGGACAGGGACAGAGAGAGACCCAGTACTTC. This codes for CASSGQGQRETQYF. The chain is built from TRBV9 and TRBJ2-5, with 7 bases fitting TRBD1. The CDR3 runs to 14 residues. Germline assignment: CDR1 SGDLS and CDR2 YYNGEE. With V trimmed by 3 bases and J by 4 bases, 6 bases remained unmatched.

The rearrangement joins TRBV27 to TRBJ1-6; D is possibly TRBD1 (6 bases). Germline V gene sequence: CDR1 MNHEY, CDR2 SMNVEV (reference sequence). The CDR3 consists of 16 residues. V lost 2 bases and J 7 bases, leaving 15 bases between the germline ends. Here the CDR3 DNA reads TGTGCCAGCAGTTTAAGGTCTGGACAGCTAAATTCACCCCTCCACTTT. Protein: CASSLRSGQLNSPLHF.

The chain couples TRBV29-1 to TRBJ1-4; unclear D gene. There are 15 residues in the CDR3. Germline V gene sequence: CDR1 SQVTM, CDR2 ANQGSEA. V dropped 0 bases and J dropped 5 bases, with 13 bases sitting between them. The DNA for the CDR3 is TGCAGCGTTGAAGATTTGGGAGATTTCAATGAAAAACTGTTTTTT. Encoded protein: CSVEDLGDFNEKLFF.

The chain has TRBV18 and TRBJ2-6; D gene unclear. Trimming took off 5 bases at V and 1 base at J, with 6 bases between the two ends. Germline CDR1 KGHSH, CDR2 LQKENI. The CDR3 contains 14 residues. CDR3 loop: CASSRESGANVLTF. In DNA, the CDR3 is TGTGCCAGCTCAAGGGAATCTGGGGCCAACGTCCTGACTTTC.

This rearrangement joins TRBV11-3 to TRBJ1-2; no clear D gene. Trimming took 1 base from V and 8 from J, leaving 17 bases between them. Germline values: CDR1 SGHNT, CDR2 YENEEA. The CDR3 is made up of 15 amino acids. CDR3 nucleotides: TGTGCCAGCAGCTTAGCGGCCGGGAGCTCCGGCGGCTACACCTTC. It codes for CASSLAAGSSGGYTF.

This chain connects TRBV5-1 to TRBJ2-7; possible D gene TRBD2, 6 bases. V lost 4 bases and J lost 2, with 16 bases in between. This CDR3 has 15 amino acids. The germline V gene has CDR1 SGHRS and CDR2 YFSETQ. Here the CDR3 DNA reads TGCGCCAGCAGCAGAACAGGACTATCCACCTACGAGCAGTACTTC. Residues: CASSRTGLSTYEQYF.

This clone has only one observation. This chain joins TRBV6-1 and TRBJ1-5; D uncertain. Trimming removed 1 base at V and 3 bases at J, with 10 bases between. This CDR3 is 15 amino acids long. Germline CDR1 MNHNS, CDR2 SASEGT. Here the CDR3 DNA reads TGTGCCAGCAGTGAAGTTGGGCGGACCAATCAGCCCCAGCATTTT. As protein: CASSEVGRTNQPQHF.

The chain employs TRBV7-6 and TRBJ2-2; 8 positions agree with TRBD1. Trimming removed 4 bases from V and 0 bases from J; junction bases left unmatched: 10. The germline V gene has CDR1 SGHVS and CDR2 FNYEAQ. This CDR3 has 18 residues. This CDR3 is CASSYLPPGGTNTGELFF. In DNA form, the CDR3 reads TGTGCCAGCAGCTACCTCCCGCCAGGGGGCACGAACACCGGGGAGCTGTTTTTT.

The chain couples TRBV7-9 to TRBJ2-5; 8 positions agree with TRBD2. The CDR3 consists of 16 residues. Trimming removed 4 bases from V and 2 bases from J; junction bases left unmatched: 9. Germline loops: CDR1 SEHNR, CDR2 FQNEAQ (reference sequence). The CDR3 sequence is CASSSRSSGKQETQYF. The DNA for the CDR3 is TGTGCCAGCAGCTCAAGAAGTAGCGGGAAACAAGAGACCCAGTACTTC.

This clone was counted a few times. The chain carries TRBV7-9 and TRBJ2-3; D not resolved. The V gene lost 5 bases and the J gene lost 6 bases, with 15 bases spanning the gap. Germline values: CDR1 SEHNR, CDR2 FQNEAQ (reference sequence). This CDR3 region has 14 residues. CDR3 DNA: TGTGCCAGCAGCAAAGATTCGTCGCGGGATACGCAGTATTTT. Translating gives CASSKDSSRDTQYF.

The chain couples TRBV11-3 to TRBJ1-1; 8 bases are shared with TRBD1. CDR3 length equals 15 residues. Germline V CDR1 and CDR2: SGHNT, YENEEA. Unmatched junction bases numbered 6, after V lost 2 bases and J lost 4 bases. As DNA, the CDR3 is TGTGCCAGCAGCTTATTCCGGACAGGGAGCACTGAAGCTTTCTTT. Amino acid sequence: CASSLFRTGSTEAFF. The full variable domain, in which reference TRBV11-3 and TRBJ1-1 provide the parts outside the CDR3, is EAGVVQSPRYKIIEKKQPVAFWCNPISGHNTLYWYLQNLGQGPELLIRYENEEAVDDSQLPKDRFSAERLKGVDSTLKIQPAELGDSAVYLCASSLFRTGSTEAFFGQGTRLTVV.

This chain joins TRBV7-9 and TRBJ2-1; TRBD2 agrees at 9 bases. The V segment lost 4 bases and the J segment 7 bases; nucleotides outside the gene matches: 8. The CDR3 loop spans 15 amino acids. Germline CDR1 reads SEHNR; CDR2 reads FQNEAQ (reference sequence). The CDR3 region is CASSSGTSMLNEQFF. CDR3 DNA: TGTGCCAGCAGCTCTGGGACTAGCATGCTTAATGAGCAGTTCTTC.

This clone was detected only a few times. V is TRBV5-1 and J is TRBJ2-3, with TRBD2 identical over 13 bases. CDR1 is SGHRS, CDR2 YFSETQ, per germline. J gave up 2 bases and V 0 bases, and 3 bases lay outside the gene matches. The CDR3 covers 17 residues. The CDR3 region is CASSLGLAGGSTDTQYF. The CDR3, as DNA: TGCGCCAGCAGCTTGGGACTAGCGGGAGGTTCCACAGATACGCAGTATTTT.

V and J are TRBV7-3 and TRBJ2-2; D is unresolved. The V gene's germline CDR1 is SGHTA and CDR2 FQGTGA. This CDR3 region has 12 residues. Trimming stripped 5 bases from V and 5 bases from J, with 6 bases between. In DNA, the CDR3 is TGTGCCAGCAGCCAGACTACCGGGGAGCTGTTTTTT. Translation gives CASSQTTGELFF.

This clone has just a few counts. The chain uses TRBV5-4 and TRBJ2-4; 8 positions match TRBD2. The CDR3 spans 17 residues. Trimming removed 0 bases from V and 0 bases from J; junction bases left unmatched: 5. CDR1 is SGHNT, CDR2 YYREEE, per germline (reference sequence). The CDR3 sequence: CASSLDASGLAKNIQYF. As DNA, the CDR3 is TGTGCCAGCAGCTTGGATGCTAGCGGGCTAGCCAAAAACATTCAGTACTTC.

The CDR3 sequence is CASSVGDGTDTQYF. In nucleotides, the CDR3 is TGCGCCAGCAGCGTCGGGGACGGCACAGATACGCAGTATTTT. This sequence joins TRBV5-1 and TRBJ2-3; D tentatively reads TRBD1 or TRBD2 (5 bases each). Trimming removed 4 bases at V and 1 base at J, with 10 bases between. The CDR3 length is 14 residues. Germline CDR1 and CDR2: SGHRS and YFSETQ.

This chain links TRBV2 with TRBJ2-2, with D uncertain. This CDR3 comprises 13 residues. V was clipped by 6 bases and J by 3 bases, with 8 bases between them. Germline CDR1 SNHLY, CDR2 FYNNEI. DNA of the CDR3: TGTGCCAGCAGACAGACCTACACCGGGGAGCTGTTTTTT. This codes for CASRQTYTGELFF.

The chain joins TRBV19 to TRBJ1-1, with a weak D call TRBD1 (5 bases). Deletions cut 3 bases from V and 6 bases from J, with 17 bases between. Germline CDR1 and CDR2: LNHDA and SQIVND (reference sequence). The CDR3 runs 15 residues. Here the CDR3 reads CASSIEQASSSEAFF. In nucleotides, the CDR3 is TGTGCCAGTAGTATTGAACAGGCGAGTTCCTCTGAAGCTTTCTTT. Supplemented by reference TRBV19 and TRBJ1-1, the full variable domain reads DGGITQSPKYLFRKEGQNVTLSCEQNLNHDAMYWYRQDPGQGLRLIYYSQIVNDFQKGDIAEGYSVSREKKESFPLTVTSAQKNPTAFYLCASSIEQASSSEAFFGQGTRLTVV.

This chain links TRBV4-1 with TRBJ2-7; 7 bases are shared with TRBD1. CDR1 MGHRA and CDR2 YSYEKL come from the germline V gene. V lost 1 base to trimming and J lost 0 bases; unmatched junction nucleotides: 6. The CDR3 loop spans 16 amino acids. The CDR3 spells CASSQAENRGSYEQYF. CDR3 nucleotide sequence: TGCGCCAGCAGCCAAGCCGAAAACAGGGGCTCCTACGAGCAGTACTTC.